This entry is about one TCR beta chain. This clonotype was detected a few times. Its antigen has not been determined. The record has no base qualities; no much larger clone is one base away. The method was RACE. Instrument on record: NextSeq 500. During library preparation, unique molecular identifiers were attached to individual cDNA molecules so that TCRs could be counted in a quantitative, reproducible way. For every blood RNA sample, sequencing covered both the TCR alpha and TCR beta chains. On the study's bioinformatics: A median of approximately 100,000 TCRs per sample was observed, with a range of about 20,000 to 750,000. The Decombinator software suite was used to annotate the V, J and CDR3 of the TCR reads. For PS versus PT1 abundance plots, all samples were subsampled to the same number of TCRs (28,000). TCRs were defined as expanded if absent before sensitization and observed at least eight times at the 2-week time point. TCRdb handled the public reads itself, with Q25 trimming in fastp and clone calling in MiXCR, and kept productive beta chains. Here each entry gathers all rows of one CDR3 protein and keeps the most common genes and DNA. For this entry, the V and J calls and clone size follow TCRdb and not the study's own pipeline. This sample is represented by some 80,000 distinct CDR3 sequences; 10% of them were singletons. 2% to 2.5% of the sample is in the top ten clones.

The sample is drawn from a study of human T cells and chemical hapten exposure (dated by TCRdb to the early 2020s). Some background on the complete study: For sensitization, 2% DPC in acetone was applied to a 2 cm by 2 cm area of upper inner arm skin. Weekly therapeutic DPC doses were additionally applied to the scalp of patients throughout the roughly 23-week study period. Patch tests used Finn chambers with 0.01% DPC on the upper back, scored after 6 days by International Contact Dermatitis Research Group standards. The mostly female patient cohort included alopecia areata with under or over 50% scalp involvement, alopecia totalis and alopecia universalis. Libraries were combined into a pool for sequencing, and differences in TCR yield between samples came mainly from small differences in library volumes within the pool. This study followed changes in the peripheral blood TCR repertoire in vivo during primary and secondary sensitization of alopecia patients to the hapten diphenylcyclopropenone (DPC). Blood samples were taken from patients before sensitization (week 0) and at 2, 6 and about 24 weeks after DPC sensitization. About 29 alopecia patients gave blood for TCR sequencing at one to four time points (pre-sensitization, 2, 6 and 24 weeks).

V is pared back by 9 bases and J by 5 bases, with 9 bases lying between the germline termini. From cysteine to phenylalanine, the CDR3 is 11 amino acids long. Only the CDR3 part of the read is kept: 33 bases, read in frame from the first base. Sequences SNHLY (CDR1) and FYNNEI (CDR2) are obtained from the germline V gene. The paper as a whole reports these results and caveats: After repeated subsampling, changes were observed in the strength of the expansion versus patch-test correlation and in the threshold at which the correlation became significant. Expanded TCRs formed significantly more large CDR3 similarity clusters than pre-sensitization or healthy control sets, consistent with antigen-driven responses. DPC sensitization did not change the number of TCRs with a frequency above 1 in 1000, and there was no evidence of changes in global repertoire structure. The number of PT1 expanded TCRs positively correlated with patch test score, significant at thresholds 8, 16 and 32 but not 4. Alopecia, a presumed autoimmune disease, was present in all patients, so the immune response of the patients might differ from that of healthy individuals.

The sample's time point label is to be understood as: patch test 2, 6 weeks after DPC sensitization. The treatment or condition label on this specimen signifies: therapeutic diphenylcyclopropenone sensitization with weekly scalp DPC. At each patch-test visit, blood was drawn before the patch test was applied. To be eligible, patients had to be aged 18 to 70, diagnosed with alopecia and judged suitable for DPC therapy, while pregnant patients were excluded. Total RNA was extracted from unfractionated whole blood collected in Tempus Blood RNA tubes. The chain is encoded by TRBV2 joined to TRBJ2-3; TRBD1 is perhaps the D gene, given 5 matching bases. Sequences were derived from whole blood, sampled in connection with sensitization to the hapten diphenylcyclopropenone (DPC). This sequence originates from a woman under 40 with alopecia areata. Some clones in this sample may be carry-over from other donors' samples. The CDR3 here reads CASWGQDTQYF. The DNA sequence is given as TGTGCCAGTTGGGGCCAAGATACGCAGTATTTT.